A selection of T cell receptor beta chains follows, all from one sample in a study of glioma-infiltrating T cells after dendritic cell vaccination. The repertoire was sequenced with immunoSEQ multiplex PCR; TCRdb's copy has only in-frame clones and lacks some. The repertoire holds more than 60,000 clones, around four fifths seen once, with 9.2% in the top ten. The specimen comprised blood, sampled before dendritic cell vaccination. The origin of the receptors is a human donor with glioblastoma. Each CDR3 is given with its conserved first and last residue. Each record gives: V gene, D gene, clone size, J gene, CDR3 DNA, CDR3 protein. D genes are given only for firm matches. Clone size, where shown, is once, few, many, or a class for clones that have expanded.

TRBV15	NA	NA	TRBJ1-1	TGTGCCACCAGCACGCAGGGTGGGACTGAAGCTTTCTTT	CATSTQGGTEAFF
TRBV20-1	NA	NA	TRBJ1-1	TGCAGTGCTAGGGGCCCTGGAGGAGCTTTCTTT	CSARGPGGAFF
TRBV7-2	TRBD2	NA	TRBJ2-3	TGTGCCAGCAGCTCGATCTGGGACTATCGCACAGATACGCAGTATTTT	CASSSIWDYRTDTQYF
TRBV6-1	NA	NA	TRBJ1-5	TGTGCCAGCAGTGACGTCCAGGTTAATCAGCCCCAGCATTTT	CASSDVQVNQPQHF
TRBV5-4	TRBD2	NA	TRBJ2-1	TGTGCCAGCAGCCGTGAGTCTAGCGGGGGGAATGAGCAGTTCTTC	CASSRESSGGNEQFF
TRBV2	NA	NA	TRBJ1-1	TGTGCCAGCAGTAGTAGAGGGCTGAACACTGAAGCTTTCTTT	CASSSRGLNTEAFF
TRBV27	NA	NA	TRBJ2-5	TGTGCCAGCAGTCCGCCCGGGCCTAGCTGGGAAGAGACCCAGTACTTC	CASSPPGPSWEETQYF
TRBV7-9	TRBD1	NA	TRBJ1-6	TGTGCCAGCGGACAGGGAGATTCACCCCTCCACTTT	CASGQGDSPLHF
TRBV27	NA	NA	TRBJ2-3	TGTGCCAGCAGTTTATTTGGGATGGGACAACCCACAGATACGCAGTATTTT	CASSLFGMGQPTDTQYF
TRBV7-2	NA	NA	TRBJ2-1	TGTGCCAGCAGCTTGCAGGCCGGGAGTATTTGGAATGAGCAGTTCTTC	CASSLQAGSIWNEQFF
TRBV25-1	NA	NA	TRBJ1-6	TGTGCCAGCAGTGAAAATGGAGCTTATTCACCCCTCCACTTT	CASSENGAYSPLHF
TRBV11-2	NA	once	TRBJ1-4	TGTGCCAGCAGCCCCAACGGGGGGGGAACCGGGGGAAAACTGTTTTTT	CASSPNGGGTGGKLFF
TRBV12-5	TRBD1	NA	TRBJ1-2	TGTGCTAGTGGGATGGGACATCTCGACAGGGGCTATGGCTACACCTTC	CASGMGHLDRGYGYTF
TRBV11-3	NA	NA	TRBJ1-6	TGTGCCAGCAGCTACGACAGTTATAATTCACCCCTCCACTTT	CASSYDSYNSPLHF
TRBV19	TRBD2	NA	TRBJ2-2	TGTGCCAGTAGTAGGAGGATGGCTAGCGGCACCGGGGAGCTGTTTTTT	CASSRRMASGTGELFF
TRBV5-1	NA	NA	TRBJ2-3	TGCGCCAGCAGCTCCTCGATTACTAGCACAGATACGCAGTATTTT	CASSSSITSTDTQYF
TRBV19	NA	NA	TRBJ1-5	TGTGCCAGTAGCCCCCTAGGTGGGAGGCTAAATCAGCCCCAGCATTTT	CASSPLGGRLNQPQHF
TRBV6-6	NA	NA	TRBJ1-2	TGTGCCAGCAGTTTGGGTTCGCAGGGAACTGATGGCTACACCTTC	CASSLGSQGTDGYTF
TRBV18	TRBD1	NA	TRBJ1-2	TGTGCCAGCTCACCTGGACAGGGAGAGGATGGCTACACCTTC	CASSPGQGEDGYTF
TRBV7-8	TRBD1	NA	TRBJ1-5	TGTGCCAGCAGGGGGGACAGGGTCGGCAATCAGCCCCAGCATTTT	CASRGDRVGNQPQHF
TRBV29-1	NA	NA	TRBJ2-3	TGCAGCGTTAAGACAACTGCAGCAGATACGCAGTATTTT	CSVKTTAADTQYF
TRBV6-6	TRBD2	NA	TRBJ2-1	TGTGCCAGCAGTATCCTAGCGGGGGGGCCTAACGAGCAGTTCTTC	CASSILAGGPNEQFF
TRBV2	TRBD1	NA	TRBJ2-7	TGTGCCAGCAGATCCGGGACAGGGGGCTACGAGCAGTACTTC	CASRSGTGGYEQYF
TRBV15	NA	NA	TRBJ2-7	TGTGCCACCAGCACAGGACCTGACAGGAACTACGAGCAGTACTTC	CATSTGPDRNYEQYF
TRBV27	NA	NA	TRBJ2-1	TGTGCCAGCAGTCGGACACACGGAACCTACAATGAGCAGTTCTTC	CASSRTHGTYNEQFF
TRBV21-1	NA	NA	TRBJ2-7	TGTGCCAGCAGCATCGGGGGGCGGGGTTACGAGCAGTACTTC	CASSIGGRGYEQYF
TRBV6-6	NA	NA	TRBJ2-1	TGTGCCAGCAGTTACTCGGCATACAATGAGCAGTTCTTC	CASSYSAYNEQFF
TRBV6-6	NA	NA	TRBJ1-1	TGTGCCAGCAGTTACTCTGCGGTAGTGGGTGAAGCTTTCTTT	CASSYSAVVGEAFF
TRBV19	NA	NA	TRBJ2-3	TGTGCCAGTAGTGTCTCCCGTTGGGCCTTCAGCACTAGCACAGATACGCAGTATTTT	CASSVSRWAFSTSTDTQYF
TRBV7-2	TRBD1	few	TRBJ1-6	TGTGCCAGCAGCCGCAACGGACAGGGGCATTCACCCCTCCACTTT	CASSRNGQGHSPLHF
TRBV4-1	TRBD2	NA	TRBJ2-2	TGCGCCAGCAGCCCGGGGGGGCAAGGCACCGGGGAGCTGTTTTTT	CASSPGGQGTGELFF
TRBV19	NA	few	TRBJ1-5	TGTGCCAGTAGTAGTGGCGGCAGATCCTGGCAGCCCCAGCATTTT	CASSSGGRSWQPQHF
TRBV4-1	TRBD1	NA	TRBJ2-7	TGCGCCAGCAGCCAACCCGGGACAGGGCCCTACGAGCAGTACTTC	CASSQPGTGPYEQYF
TRBV2	TRBD1	NA	TRBJ2-1	TGTGCCAGCAGTGACTATCTCAGGGGGCAGCAGTTCTTC	CASSDYLRGQQFF
TRBV29-1	TRBD1	NA	TRBJ1-1	TGCAGCGTAAACAGGGGGATGAACACTGAAGCTTTCTTT	CSVNRGMNTEAFF
TRBV29-1	TRBD1	once	TRBJ2-4	TGCAGCGTCAAAACCGGACAGGGGGCTTCGGAATTC	CSVKTGQGASEF
TRBV11-2	TRBD2	once	TRBJ2-3	TGTGCCAGCAGCTTACGGCGGGGGGCCTCCACAGATACGCAGTATTTT	CASSLRRGASTDTQYF
TRBV11-3	NA	NA	TRBJ1-2	TGTGCCAGCAGCTTACAGGGAACTGCTAACTATGGCTACACCTTC	CASSLQGTANYGYTF
TRBV25-1	TRBD1	NA	TRBJ1-6	TGTGCCAGCAGTGAGCCAGGGGGGTCCTATAATTCACCCCTCCACTTT	CASSEPGGSYNSPLHF
TRBV7-9	NA	NA	TRBJ2-7	TGTGCCAGCAGCTTAGGGGGGGTTGAGGGGGAGCAGTACTTC	CASSLGGVEGEQYF
TRBV27	NA	NA	TRBJ2-7	TGTGCCAGCAGTTTATCGAGCCCGGGACTCCAGTACTTC	CASSLSSPGLQYF
TRBV9	TRBD1	NA	TRBJ2-3	TGTGCCAGCAGCGTAGTTGAGGGGGCGAGCACAGATACGCAGTATTTT	CASSVVEGASTDTQYF
TRBV9	TRBD2	NA	TRBJ2-1	TGTGCCAGCAGCGTCGGACTAGCGGGGGGGCCTACGAATGAGCAGTTCTTC	CASSVGLAGGPTNEQFF
TRBV2	NA	once	TRBJ2-1	TGTGCCAGCGATTATGAGCTATTTCGTGAGCAGTTCTTC	CASDYELFREQFF
TRBV29-1	TRBD2	NA	TRBJ2-1	TGCAGCGTCGCCCCTAGCGGGGGAAATGAGCAGTTCTTC	CSVAPSGGNEQFF
TRBV4-1	TRBD1	once	TRBJ2-7	TGCGCCAGCAGCCAAGTGCGGACAGGGGGGGGCTACGAGCAGTACTTC	CASSQVRTGGGYEQYF
TRBV10-2	NA	NA	TRBJ2-1	TGCGCCAGCAGTGATTTGGGAGTACCCGGGCAGTCGAAGCAGTTCTTC	CASSDLGVPGQSKQFF
TRBV5-1	NA	few	TRBJ2-3	TGCGCCAGCAGCTTGGGAGGCGGTACGTCTAGCACAGATACGCAGTATTTT	CASSLGGGTSSTDTQYF
TRBV19	NA	NA	TRBJ2-7	TGTGCCAGCCGCGTTCCAGGGTCCCACGAGCAGTACTTC	CASRVPGSHEQYF
TRBV6-5	NA	once	TRBJ2-5	TGTGCCAGCGGCAGGGTTTTCCAAGAGACCCAGTACTTC	CASGRVFQETQYF
TRBV5-6	NA	NA	TRBJ2-5	TGTGCCAGCAGCCCGACTCCGTACCTACGGGAGACCCAGTACTTC	CASSPTPYLRETQYF
TRBV28	TRBD1	NA	TRBJ2-7	TGTGCCAGCAGTCTAAACACGGGACAGGGTATATACGAGCAGTACTTC	CASSLNTGQGIYEQYF
TRBV4-2	TRBD1	few	TRBJ2-7	TGTGCCAGCAGCCAGGGGACAGACTACGAGCAGTACTTC	CASSQGTDYEQYF
TRBV28	NA	few	TRBJ2-2	TGTGCCAGCAGCCCTTATGGGACACCCCTCACCGGGGAGCTGTTTTTT	CASSPYGTPLTGELFF
TRBV11-2	NA	NA	TRBJ2-1	TGTGCCAGCAGCCTGGAGGACTTGAGGTACAATGAGCAGTTCTTC	CASSLEDLRYNEQFF
TRBV6-6	TRBD1	NA	TRBJ1-2	TGTGCCAGCACCCCAGGGGGCTTGGGCTATGGCTACACCTTC	CASTPGGLGYGYTF
TRBV5-1	NA	NA	TRBJ2-7	TGCGCCAGCAGCGCGGGACGGGGTGCCGACGAGCAGTACTTC	CASSAGRGADEQYF
TRBV5-1	NA	once	TRBJ1-6	TGCGCCAGCACCCAAGGGGGGGATTCACCCCTCCACTTT	CASTQGGDSPLHF
TRBV10-3	TRBD2	few	TRBJ2-3	TGTGCCACTAGGGGAGGGGGCACAGATACGCAGTATTTT	CATRGGGTDTQYF
TRBV7-2	TRBD1	NA	TRBJ2-4	TGTGCCAGCAGCGCTGCCGGGACAGGGGGCGGATTAGCCAAAAACATTCAGTACTTC	CASSAAGTGGGLAKNIQYF